The 10 T cell receptor beta chains given below trace back to one sample, sequenced in a study of graft-versus-host responses after intestinal transplantation. Only in-frame clones appear in the TCRdb table, and some are missing; sequencing was by immunoSEQ multiplex PCR. The top ten clones hold more than 1.4% of a sample with 98,000 or so clones, approximately 85% of them seen once. The sequencing here drew on PBMCs, taken 255 days after intestinal transplant. These receptors came from a human patient who received an intestinal transplant, so some T cells may come from the graft donor.

This clone was detected only once. The chain couples TRBV5-1 to TRBJ2-1; 9 bases agree with TRBD2. From germline, CDR1 is SGHRS and CDR2 YFSETQ. CDR3 length equals 15 residues. Unmatched junction bases numbered 3, after V lost 1 base and J lost 4 bases. CDR3 coding DNA: TGCGCCAGCAGCTTGATCGCGGGGGGGTACAATGAGCAGTTCTTC. Amino acids: CASSLIAGGYNEQFF.

This clone was observed once. V and J are TRBV5-1 and TRBJ2-3; D remains unclear. This CDR3 is 12 amino acids long. Looked up from germline, CDR1 is SGHRS and CDR2 is YFSETQ. Between the trimmed V and J ends, which lost 4 bases and 4 bases, there was a span of 7 bases. CDR3 residues: CASSLRADTQYF. The CDR3 DNA is TGCGCCAGCAGCCTACGAGCAGATACGCAGTATTTT.

This sequence joins TRBV6-1 and TRBJ1-2, with TRBD1 as a possible D gene (5 bases). Trimming removed 0 bases at V and 6 bases at J, with 8 bases between. CDR3 length: 13 amino acids. Germline assignment: CDR1 MNHNS and CDR2 SASEGT. The CDR3 region has the DNA TGTGCCAGCAGTGAAGCGACAGCCGATGGCTACACCTTC. It yields the protein CASSEATADGYTF.

The rearrangement links TRBV6-5 to TRBJ2-3; D possibly corresponds to TRBD2 (6 bases). The CDR3 is 14 amino acids. The V gene's germline CDR1 is MNHEY and CDR2 SVGAGI. The V gene lost 8 bases and the J gene lost 3 bases, with 15 bases spanning the gap. The CDR3 DNA follows: TGTGCCAGCGCCGAGCGGGTCCGGACAGATACGCAGTATTTT. Its protein product is CASAERVRTDTQYF.

The chain employs TRBV2 and TRBJ2-5; D tentatively reads TRBD1 or TRBD2 (7 bases each). Germline V gene data show CDR1 as SNHLY and CDR2 as FYNNEI. This CDR3 has 12 amino acids. The V end lost 5 bases, the J end lost 14 bases, and 18 bases lay between the germline ends. This chain's CDR3 is CASSQRDRIKYF. The CDR3 DNA reads TGTGCCAGCAGTCAGCGGGACAGAATAAAATACTTC.

The chain combines TRBV4-1 with TRBJ2-2; no firm D call. The CDR3 spans 14 residues. V lost 4 bases and J 1 base, leaving 7 bases between the germline ends. Germline V gene sequence: CDR1 MGHRA, CDR2 YSYEKL. CDR3 region: CASSPAGNTGELFF. The CDR3 bases are TGCGCCAGCAGCCCCGCCGGGAACACCGGGGAGCTGTTTTTT.

This clone was detected a few times. V and J are TRBV29-1 and TRBJ1-4; D is ambiguous. Germline CDR1 SQVTM, CDR2 ANQGSEA. Trimming cost V 4 bases and J 4 bases, with 7 bases left between them. The CDR3 covers 12 residues. The CDR3 nucleotides read TGCAGCGTTGGGGCGGATAATGAAAAACTGTTTTTT. This codes for CSVGADNEKLFF.

V is TRBV2 and J is TRBJ1-6, with 8 bases that match TRBD1. The CDR3 runs to 13 residues. Germline V gene data show CDR1 as SNHLY and CDR2 as FYNNEI. The junction had 5 bases not matched to a gene; V was cut back by 6 bases and J by 10 bases. DNA for the CDR3: TGTGCCAGCAGGGGACAGGTTGGGTCACCCCTCCACTTT. It specifies CASRGQVGSPLHF.

This chain uses TRBV7-2 with TRBJ2-7; D unresolved. The CDR3 is 14 residues long. Per the germline V gene, CDR1 is SGHTA and CDR2 is FQGNSA. Trimming cost V 0 bases and J 2 bases, with 8 bases left between them. The CDR3 here is CASSLAGGTYEQYV. The CDR3 nucleotides are TGTGCCAGCAGCTTAGCGGGCGGCACCTACGAGCAGTACGTC.

The chain combines TRBV9 with TRBJ1-2; D call uncertain. Trimming took off 4 bases at V and 2 bases at J, with 12 bases between the two ends. CDR1 is SGDLS, CDR2 YYNGEE, per germline. CDR3 length equals 14 residues. In DNA, the CDR3 is TGTGCCAGCAGCTCCGGACGGGGAAACTATGGCTACACCTTC. It codes for CASSSGRGNYGYTF. Complete variable domain (other parts from reference TRBV9 and TRBJ1-2): DSGVTQTPKHLITATGQRVTLRCSPRSGDLSVYWYQQSLDQGLQFLIQYYNGEERAKGNILERFSAQQFPDLHSELNLSSLELGDSALYFCASSSGRGNYGYTFGSGTRLTVV.